A selection of T cell receptor beta chains follows, all from one sample in a study of T cells in Graves' hyperthyroidism and ophthalmopathy. TCRdb ran MiXCR on the multiplex PCR reads and lists one entry per CDR3 protein. This table has about 340,000 distinct CDR3 sequences, approximately 22% appearing once. The material sequenced was blood. These receptors were taken from a woman aged 50 to 60 with Graves' hyperthyroidism. The CDR3 runs from the conserved cysteine through the conserved F or W. The order of the fields is D gene, clone size, J gene, V gene, CDR3 protein, CDR3 DNA. D genes are given only for firm matches. The listing skips clone size in some rows; elsewhere it reads once, few, many or a size class.

D gene: NA; clone size: few; J gene: TRBJ1-1; V gene: TRBV19; CDR3 protein: CASSSGQRTEAFF; CDR3 DNA: TGTGCCAGTAGTTCAGGACAAAGGACTGAAGCTTTCTTT
D gene: NA; clone size: NA; J gene: TRBJ2-5; V gene: TRBV28; CDR3 protein: CASSSPGHPYQETQYF; CDR3 DNA: TGTGCCAGCAGTTCGCCAGGACACCCGTACCAAGAGACCCAGTACTTC
D gene: NA; clone size: NA; J gene: TRBJ1-4; V gene: TRBV20-1; CDR3 protein: CSARRHEKLFF; CDR3 DNA: TGCAGTGCTAGACGGCATGAAAAACTGTTTTTT
D gene: NA; clone size: few; J gene: TRBJ2-3; V gene: TRBV6-1; CDR3 protein: CASSEATDTQYF; CDR3 DNA: TGTGCCAGCAGTGAAGCTACAGATACGCAGTATTTT
D gene: TRBD1; clone size: few; J gene: TRBJ2-3; V gene: TRBV18; CDR3 protein: CASSETGGPTDTQYF; CDR3 DNA: TGTGCCAGCTCGGAGACAGGGGGCCCCACAGATACGCAGTATTTT
D gene: NA; clone size: many; J gene: TRBJ1-2; V gene: TRBV10-3; CDR3 protein: CAISDLQGHYGYTF; CDR3 DNA: TGTGCCATCAGTGACCTACAGGGTCACTATGGCTACACCTTC
D gene: NA; clone size: NA; J gene: TRBJ2-1; V gene: TRBV27; CDR3 protein: CASSLIGIEQFF; CDR3 DNA: TGTGCCAGCAGCCTTATAGGTATTGAGCAGTTCTTC
D gene: NA; clone size: few; J gene: TRBJ2-2; V gene: TRBV10-3; CDR3 protein: CAISGSDSRTGELFF; CDR3 DNA: TGTGCCATCAGTGGCTCGGACAGCCGCACCGGGGAGCTGTTTTTT
D gene: NA; clone size: NA; J gene: TRBJ1-3; V gene: TRBV28; CDR3 protein: CASSLWSSGNTIYF; CDR3 DNA: TGTGCCAGCAGTTTATGGTCATCTGGAAACACCATATATTTT
D gene: NA; clone size: few; J gene: TRBJ2-6; V gene: TRBV19; CDR3 protein: CASSISAFGANVLTF; CDR3 DNA: TGTGCCAGTAGTATATCAGCATTTGGGGCCAACGTCCTGACTTTC
D gene: NA; clone size: NA; J gene: TRBJ2-1; V gene: TRBV11-2; CDR3 protein: CASSSTHEQFF; CDR3 DNA: TGTGCCAGCAGTTCGACCCACGAGCAGTTCTTC
D gene: TRBD1; clone size: few; J gene: TRBJ2-7; V gene: TRBV9; CDR3 protein: CASSVGDRLNEQYF; CDR3 DNA: TGTGCCAGCAGCGTAGGGGACAGGCTGAACGAGCAGTACTTC
D gene: TRBD2; clone size: NA; J gene: TRBJ2-2; V gene: TRBV19; CDR3 protein: CASKADGRTGELFF; CDR3 DNA: TGTGCCAGTAAAGCTGACGGGAGGACCGGGGAGCTGTTTTTT
D gene: NA; clone size: few; J gene: TRBJ2-3; V gene: TRBV5-1; CDR3 protein: CASRLRESGDTQYF; CDR3 DNA: TGCGCCAGCCGTCTCCGGGAGAGTGGAGATACGCAGTATTTT
D gene: TRBD1; clone size: many; J gene: TRBJ1-5; V gene: TRBV28; CDR3 protein: CASSLSGGGQPQHF; CDR3 DNA: TGTGCCAGCAGTTTATCAGGGGGTGGACAGCCCCAGCATTTT
D gene: NA; clone size: NA; J gene: TRBJ1-5; V gene: TRBV3-1; CDR3 protein: CASSQEGGGQGGNQPQHF; CDR3 DNA: TGTGCCAGCAGCCAAGAGGGCGGGGGGCAAGGGGGCAATCAGCCCCAGCATTTT
D gene: TRBD1; clone size: many; J gene: TRBJ2-1; V gene: TRBV19; CDR3 protein: CASSSNRGLPSYNEQFF; CDR3 DNA: TGTGCCAGTAGTAGCAACAGGGGGCTACCCTCCTACAATGAGCAGTTCTTC
D gene: NA; clone size: few; J gene: TRBJ1-5; V gene: TRBV6-1; CDR3 protein: CASSEAGGQYQPQHF; CDR3 DNA: TGTGCCAGCAGTGAAGCCGGGGGACAATATCAGCCCCAGCATTTT
D gene: NA; clone size: NA; J gene: TRBJ2-5; V gene: TRBV20-1; CDR3 protein: CSALKGTGTETQYF; CDR3 DNA: TGCAGTGCCCTAAAGGGTACAGGCACAGAGACCCAGTACTTC
D gene: NA; clone size: NA; J gene: TRBJ2-5; V gene: TRBV5-4; CDR3 protein: CASSLKQGQETQYF; CDR3 DNA: TGTGCCAGCAGCTTGAAACAGGGCCAAGAGACCCAGTACTTC
D gene: NA; clone size: NA; J gene: TRBJ2-4; V gene: TRBV29-1; CDR3 protein: CSVTKGSRAKNIQYF; CDR3 DNA: TGCAGCGTGACAAAGGGAAGTAGGGCCAAAAACATTCAGTACTTC
D gene: NA; clone size: many; J gene: TRBJ2-2; V gene: TRBV18; CDR3 protein: CASSPPRGMTGELFF; CDR3 DNA: TGTGCCAGCTCACCACCAAGGGGAATGACCGGGGAGCTGTTTTTT
D gene: TRBD1; clone size: NA; J gene: TRBJ2-7; V gene: TRBV11-2; CDR3 protein: CASRRNPGQGVAYEQYF; CDR3 DNA: TGTGCCAGCAGGAGAAACCCGGGACAGGGGGTGGCCTACGAGCAGTACTTC
D gene: NA; clone size: NA; J gene: TRBJ1-2; V gene: TRBV12-3/TRBV12-4; CDR3 protein: CASSLVADFYGYTF; CDR3 DNA: TGTGCCAGCAGTTTAGTCGCGGATTTCTATGGCTACACCTTC
D gene: NA; clone size: NA; J gene: TRBJ2-5; V gene: TRBV9; CDR3 protein: CASSAHRERRETQYF; CDR3 DNA: TGTGCCAGCAGCGCCCACAGGGAACGCCGTGAGACCCAGTACTTC
D gene: TRBD2; clone size: few; J gene: TRBJ2-2; V gene: TRBV6-1; CDR3 protein: CASASGTSGNTGELFF; CDR3 DNA: TGTGCCAGCGCCTCCGGGACTAGCGGGAACACCGGGGAGCTGTTTTTT
D gene: TRBD2; clone size: NA; J gene: TRBJ2-3; V gene: TRBV11-2; CDR3 protein: CASSLGGLAGGSTDTQYF; CDR3 DNA: TGTGCCAGCAGCTTAGGGGGACTAGCGGGTGGGAGCACAGATACGCAGTATTTT
D gene: NA; clone size: many; J gene: TRBJ1-5; V gene: TRBV6-2/TRBV6-3; CDR3 protein: CASEREKGNQPQHF; CDR3 DNA: TGTGCCAGCGAGAGGGAGAAGGGCAATCAGCCCCAGCATTTT
D gene: TRBD1; clone size: NA; J gene: TRBJ1-1; V gene: TRBV12-3/TRBV12-4; CDR3 protein: CASRNWTGLKNTEAFF; CDR3 DNA: TGTGCCAGCAGGAATTGGACAGGGTTGAAGAACACTGAAGCTTTCTTT
D gene: NA; clone size: few; J gene: TRBJ1-2; V gene: TRBV20-1; CDR3 protein: CSEGGGAYGYTF; CDR3 DNA: TGCAGTGAGGGCGGGGGGGCCTATGGCTACACCTTC
D gene: NA; clone size: few; J gene: TRBJ1-2; V gene: TRBV7-9; CDR3 protein: CASSPAHGGGYTF; CDR3 DNA: TGTGCCAGCAGCCCTGCCCACGGCGGCGGCTACACCTTC